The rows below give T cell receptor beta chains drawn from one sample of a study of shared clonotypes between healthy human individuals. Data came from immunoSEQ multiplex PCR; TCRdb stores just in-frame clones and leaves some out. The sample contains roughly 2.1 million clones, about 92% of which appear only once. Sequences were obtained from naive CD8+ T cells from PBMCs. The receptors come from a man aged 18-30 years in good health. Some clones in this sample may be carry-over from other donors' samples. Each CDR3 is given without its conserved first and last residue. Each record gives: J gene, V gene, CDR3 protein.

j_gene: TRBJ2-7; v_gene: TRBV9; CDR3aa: ASSGGQGDEQY
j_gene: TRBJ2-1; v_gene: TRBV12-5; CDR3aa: ASVPDSWGGNEQF
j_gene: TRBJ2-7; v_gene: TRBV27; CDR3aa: ASRIGYEQY
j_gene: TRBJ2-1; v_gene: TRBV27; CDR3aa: ASSSSGAGTYNEQF
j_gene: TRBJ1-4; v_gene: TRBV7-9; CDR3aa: ASSHYQAGAAEKLF
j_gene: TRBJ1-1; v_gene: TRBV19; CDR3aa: ASSMRGNTEAF
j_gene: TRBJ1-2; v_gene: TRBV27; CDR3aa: ASSFLGEGTGYGYT
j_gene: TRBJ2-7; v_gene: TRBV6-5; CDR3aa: ASSYTGQGEQY
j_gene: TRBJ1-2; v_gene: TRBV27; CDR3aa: ASRLFNQGPNYGYT
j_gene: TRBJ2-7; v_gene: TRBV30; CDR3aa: AFSRMAHEQY
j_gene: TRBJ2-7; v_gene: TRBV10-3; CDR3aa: AISESQQGGYEQY
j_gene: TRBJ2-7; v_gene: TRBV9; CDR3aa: ASSRTGGYEQY
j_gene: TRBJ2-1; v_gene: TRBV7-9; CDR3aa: ASSLVAGPYNEQF